Below, 7 T cell receptor beta chains from the same sample are listed, as sequenced in a study of T cell repertoires in cytomegalovirus infection. Via MiXCR, TCRdb re-called the reads, giving one row per CDR3 protein. The data hold approximately 500,000 distinct CDR3 sequences, with about 11% observed a single time. Sequencing was carried out using PBMCs. Receptors were obtained from a human donor in good health (CMV status not recorded). Some clones in this sample may be carry-over from other donors' samples.

This clonotype was seen at least ten times. This sequence joins TRBV5-6 and TRBJ2-1; 7 bases agree with TRBD2. CDR3 size: 14 residues. Per the germline V gene, CDR1 is SGHDT and CDR2 is YYEEEE. The junction had 3 bases not matched to a gene; V was cut back by 4 bases and J by 2 bases. CDR3 DNA: TGTGCCAGCAGCCCCGGGACTACCTACAATGAGCAGTTCTTC. Translated, it gives CASSPGTTYNEQFF.

To note about this clonotype: A much larger clone is a single base away; this may be a read error. The genes are TRBV20-1 and TRBJ1-2; D remains ambiguous. The germline V gene has CDR1 DFQATT and CDR2 SNEGSKA (reference sequence). The germline V and J ends were trimmed by 0 bases and 8 bases, with 7 bases remaining between them. The CDR3 is made up of 11 amino acids. CDR3 nucleotides: TGCAGTGCTAGAGAACATTGGGGCTACACCTTC. Translation: CSAREHWGYTF.

This clonotype was counted ten times or more. V usage is TRBV12-3 or TRBV12-4 and J usage is TRBJ2-7; no firm D call. This CDR3 has 11 amino acids. Trimming cost V 6 bases and J 6 bases, with 9 bases left between them. The CDR3 coding sequence is TGTGCCAGCAGCCAGCTTGTCGAGCAGTACTTC. Protein sequence: CASSQLVEQYF.

This clonotype appeared many times. In nucleotides, the CDR3 is TGTGCCAGCAGCCCATCGGACAGATTTAATGAAAAACTGTTTTTT. This gives the protein CASSPSDRFNEKLFF. The chain employs TRBV7-9 and TRBJ1-4; the D gene is possibly TRBD1 (6 bases). V was cut by 5 bases and J by 4 bases, with 14 bases left in between. Germline loops: CDR1 SEHNR, CDR2 FQNEAQ (reference sequence). This CDR3 is 15 amino acids long.

This clonotype occurred many times. The chain is built from TRBV28 and TRBJ1-1, with 7 nucleotides matching TRBD1. CDR1 and CDR2 from the germline V gene are MDHEN and SYDVKM. The CDR3 sequence is 14 residues long. The trim removed 3 bases at V and 3 bases at J, leaving 4 bases unmatched. CDR3 sequence reads: CASSLGQLDTEAFF. The DNA of the CDR3 is TGTGCCAGCAGTTTGGGACAGTTAGACACTGAAGCTTTCTTT.

This sequence joins TRBV3-1 and TRBJ1-1; a weak D match, TRBD1 (5 bases). V shed 3 bases and J shed 7 bases, with 12 bases lying between them. This CDR3 region has 13 residues. CDR1 and CDR2 from the germline V gene are LGHDT and YNNKEL (reference sequence). DNA for the CDR3: TGTGCCAGCAGCCATCCCCCGGGGGATGAAGCTTTCTTT. This gives the protein CASSHPPGDEAFF.

This clonotype showed up many times. The CDR3 nucleotides are TGTGCCAGCAGTTCCCATAGCCCCGGGGAGCTGTTTTTT. Amino acids: CASSSHSPGELFF. V and J are TRBV12-3 or TRBV12-4 and TRBJ2-2; D gene uncertain. This CDR3 is built from 13 residues. V was trimmed by 4 bases and J by 6 bases, leaving 9 bases between them.